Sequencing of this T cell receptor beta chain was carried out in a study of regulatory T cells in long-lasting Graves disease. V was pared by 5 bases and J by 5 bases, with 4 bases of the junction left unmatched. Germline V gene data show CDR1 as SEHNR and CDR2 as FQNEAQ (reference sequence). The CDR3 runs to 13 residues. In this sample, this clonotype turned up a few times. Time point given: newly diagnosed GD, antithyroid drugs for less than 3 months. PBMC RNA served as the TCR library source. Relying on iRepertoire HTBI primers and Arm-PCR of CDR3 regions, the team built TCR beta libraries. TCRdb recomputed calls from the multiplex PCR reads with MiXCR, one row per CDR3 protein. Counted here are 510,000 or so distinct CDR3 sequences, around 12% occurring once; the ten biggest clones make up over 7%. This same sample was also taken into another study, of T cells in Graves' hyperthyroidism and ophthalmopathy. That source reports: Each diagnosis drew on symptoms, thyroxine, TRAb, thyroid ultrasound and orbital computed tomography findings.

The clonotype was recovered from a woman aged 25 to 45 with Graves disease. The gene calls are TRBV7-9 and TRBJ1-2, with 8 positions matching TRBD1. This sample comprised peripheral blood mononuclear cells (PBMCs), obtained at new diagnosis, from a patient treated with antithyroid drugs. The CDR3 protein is CASSATGEYGYTF. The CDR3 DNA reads TGTGCCAGCAGCGCGACAGGGGAATATGGCTACACCTTC.